Below, 20 T cell receptor beta chains from the same sample are listed, as sequenced in a study of Ad26.COV2.S vaccination and SARS-CoV-2 variants. Treatment here: roughly 19 received Ad26.COV2.S at low or high dose, single or two shots; about 5 received placebo; per-sample allocation not given. Day 63 after the first vaccine or placebo injection was the time point for sampling. Profiled with immunoSEQ multiplex PCR; TCRdb holds only in-frame clones, not every one. Among fewer than 600,000 clones listed, roughly 87% were seen once. The specimen comprised peripheral blood, sampled in a trial of Ad26.COV2.S vaccine versus placebo. The receptors here all came from a person between 18 and 65 years old who received the Ad26.COV2.S COVID-19 vaccine or a placebo.

The chain has TRBV6-6 and TRBJ2-5; tentatively, D is TRBD2 (5 bases). CDR1 and CDR2 from the germline V gene are MNHNY and SVGAGI (reference sequence). With 6 bases removed from V and 7 bases from J, the gap between germline ends came to 18 bases. The CDR3 runs to 14 residues. The CDR3 bases are TGTGCCAGCAGGCGGGTTCCCGTAAGCGGGACCCAGTACTTC. This gives the protein CASRRVPVSGTQYF.

The chain joins TRBV11-2 to TRBJ2-3; D tentatively reads TRBD1 or TRBD2 (5 bases each). Germline CDR1 SGHAT, CDR2 FQNNGV. CDR3 length: 15 amino acids. V was trimmed by 0 bases and J by 1 base, leaving 8 bases between them. CDR3 DNA: TGTGCCAGCAGCTTAGAGGGGACGGGCACAGATACGCAGTATTTT. Amino acids: CASSLEGTGTDTQYF.

The rearrangement links TRBV3-1 (or the pseudogene TRBV3-2) to TRBJ1-2, with 8 bases identical to TRBD1. Trimming at V came to 4 bases and at J to 5 bases, leaving 9 bases not matched to a gene. The CDR3 spans 15 residues. The germline V gene encodes CDR1 LGHDT and CDR2 YNNKEL (reference sequence). CDR3 protein: CASSLRQGRKYGYTF. The CDR3 DNA sequence: TGTGCCAGCAGCCTGAGACAGGGGAGGAAATATGGCTACACCTTC.

The chain couples TRBV5-1 to TRBJ1-1; D is uncertain. This CDR3 spans 14 amino acids. Per germline, CDR1 SGHRS and CDR2 YFSETQ. Trimming pared 3 bases from V and 1 base from J, leaving 10 bases between. The CDR3 DNA is TGCGCCAGCAGCTCATATGACGGGAACACTGAAGCTTTCTTT. Translation: CASSSYDGNTEAFF.

The count of this clone is one. The chain uses TRBV7-2 and TRBJ1-1; D uncertain. Trimming took 1 base from V and 0 from J, leaving 6 bases between them. This CDR3 has 14 amino acids. Germline CDR1 SGHTA, CDR2 FQGNSA. The CDR3 reads CASSLGRMNTEAFF. The CDR3 DNA reads as TGTGCCAGCAGCTTAGGGAGGATGAACACTGAAGCTTTCTTT.

The V call is TRBV4-1, the J call TRBJ1-2, with D perhaps matching TRBD1 (5 bases). In germline, CDR1 is MGHRA, CDR2 YSYEKL. This CDR3 has 13 residues. The V and J ends lost 6 bases and 3 bases respectively, with 11 bases between them. For the CDR3, the DNA is TGCGCCAGCAGACCTTGGGGGGACTATGGCTACACCTTC. Protein sequence: CASRPWGDYGYTF.

The DNA for the CDR3 is TGTGCCAGCAGTTTGGGACAGGGTCCCTACAATGAGCAGTTCTTC. Translation: CASSLGQGPYNEQFF. The chain carries TRBV27 and TRBJ2-1, with 9 positions matching TRBD1. The CDR3 extends over 15 amino acids. Germline CDR1 and CDR2: MNHEY and SMNVEV (reference sequence). J was trimmed by 2 bases and V by 3 bases; bases with no gene match: 2.

The V call is TRBV10-2, the J call TRBJ2-7; D not resolved. Germline assignment: CDR1 WSHSY and CDR2 SAAADI. The ends were cut back, 6 bases at V and 3 bases at J, with 6 bases in the middle. This CDR3 is built from 11 residues. The CDR3: CASSLSYEQYF. As DNA, the CDR3 is TGCGCCAGCAGCCTCAGCTACGAGCAGTACTTC.

V and J are TRBV7-2 and TRBJ1-2; D remains unclear. The germline V gene has CDR1 SGHTA and CDR2 FQGNSA. CDR3 length equals 15 residues. V was shortened by 5 bases and J by 1 base, with 14 bases between the two germline ends. The CDR3: CASSHGPGDNYGYTF. The CDR3 coding sequence is TGTGCCAGCAGCCACGGGCCAGGCGATAACTATGGCTACACCTTC.

J is TRBJ2-7 and V is TRBV4-1; 10 bases map to TRBD2. The germline V gene encodes CDR1 MGHRA and CDR2 YSYEKL. The CDR3 runs to 14 residues. The ends lost 3 bases at V and 6 bases at J; junction bases unmatched: 5. As DNA, the CDR3 is TGCGCCAGCAGCCAGCTAGCGGGAGCGAGCGAGCAGTACTTC. Residues: CASSQLAGASEQYF.

The V call is TRBV3-1 (or the pseudogene TRBV3-2), the J call TRBJ2-7; no clear D. There are 14 residues in the CDR3. The ends were cut back, 2 bases at V and 6 bases at J, with 14 bases in the middle. Germline V gene data show CDR1 as LGHDT and CDR2 as YNNKEL (reference sequence). The CDR3 region has the DNA TGTGCCAGCAGCCAATTCCCAGTCGCAATCGAGCAGTACTTC. Amino acids: CASSQFPVAIEQYF.

This rearrangement joins TRBV5-8 to TRBJ1-4; TRBD1 might be the D (5 bases). V lost 2 bases, J lost 2 bases, and 7 bases lay in between. Germline V gene sequence: CDR1 SGHTS, CDR2 YDEGEE. This CDR3 is built from 14 residues. The CDR3: CASSLGATNEKLFF. CDR3 nucleotide sequence: TGTGCCAGCAGCTTAGGGGCGACTAATGAAAAACTGTTTTTT.

The gene calls are TRBV9 and TRBJ2-1; tentative D call: TRBD2 (6 bases). V lost 3 bases and J lost 1, with 17 bases in between. The CDR3 length is 17 residues. Germline V gene lookup returns CDR1 SGDLS and CDR2 YYNGEE. Written as DNA, the CDR3 is TGTGCCAGCAGCGACCCCCAGACTAGAGGGTCCTACAATGAGCAGTTCTTC. This sequence encodes CASSDPQTRGSYNEQFF.

The J gene is TRBJ2-7, the V gene TRBV19; 7 bases are shared with TRBD2. Germline V gene data show CDR1 as LNHDA and CDR2 as SQIVND (reference sequence). The CDR3 is made up of 12 amino acids. V trimming: 3 bases; J trimming: 7 bases; junction bases outside the gene matches: 3. The chain's CDR3 is CASSIREEEQYF. The CDR3 coding sequence is TGTGCCAGTAGTATCCGGGAGGAGGAGCAGTACTTC. Combining the CDR3 with reference TRBV19 and TRBJ2-7 gives the whole variable domain DGGITQSPKYLFRKEGQNVTLSCEQNLNHDAMYWYRQDPGQGLRLIYYSQIVNDFQKGDIAEGYSVSREKKESFPLTVTSAQKNPTAFYLCASSIREEEQYFGPGTRLTVT.

V usage is TRBV7-2 and J usage is TRBJ1-6; D is possibly TRBD1 (5 bases). The CDR3 covers 14 residues. Germline V gene data show CDR1 as SGHTA and CDR2 as FQGNSA. The V end was cut by 3 bases, the J end by 10 bases, with 13 bases between. The CDR3 is CASSFAGQASPLHF. In nucleotides, the CDR3 is TGTGCCAGCAGCTTTGCAGGGCAGGCATCACCCCTCCACTTT. The whole variable domain, filled in from reference TRBV7-2 and TRBJ1-6, reads GAGVSQSPSNKVTEKGKDVELRCDPISGHTALYWYRQSLGQGLEFLIYFQGNSAPDKSGLPSDRFSAERTGGSVSTLTIQRTQQEDSAVYLCASSFAGQASPLHFGNGTRLTVT.

The chain is built from TRBV6-1 and TRBJ1-3; the D is unclear. Per the germline V gene, CDR1 is MNHNS and CDR2 is SASEGT. V was trimmed by 2 bases and J by 4 bases, leaving 6 bases between them. This CDR3 comprises 13 residues. The CDR3 DNA is TGTGCCAGCAGTGAAACGGGAGGAAACACCATATATTTT. Amino acids: CASSETGGNTIYF.

This clone was seen more than once but under ten times. The chain employs TRBV7-8 and TRBJ1-2; 7 bases match TRBD1. Germline V CDR1 and CDR2: SGHVS, FQNEAQ. The length of the CDR3 is 11 residues. V lost 11 bases and J lost 5; bases outside the gene matches: 5. The DNA of the CDR3 is TGTGCCGGAGACAGGGTGTATGGCTACACCTTC. Amino acid sequence: CAGDRVYGYTF.

The chain combines TRBV5-4 with TRBJ2-7, with D possibly being TRBD2 (6 bases). This CDR3 is 14 amino acids long. The germline V and J ends were trimmed by 2 bases and 4 bases, with 13 bases remaining between them. The germline V gene encodes CDR1 SGHNT and CDR2 YYREEE (reference sequence). CDR3 nucleotides: TGTGCCAGCAGCTTTAATCGGGGACTGTACGAGCAGTACTTC. Its translation: CASSFNRGLYEQYF.

The chain recombines TRBV28 with TRBJ2-7; 11 bases are shared with TRBD2. J was trimmed by 0 bases and V by 6 bases; bases with no gene match: 4. This CDR3 is 15 amino acids long. From germline, CDR1 is MDHEN and CDR2 SYDVKM. Written as DNA, the CDR3 is TGTGCCAGCAGCCGAACTAGCGGGAGCTCCTACGAGCAGTACTTC. Encoded protein: CASSRTSGSSYEQYF.

The V gene is TRBV7-3, the J gene TRBJ2-2; the D is unclear. The CDR3 loop spans 15 amino acids. The germline V gene has CDR1 SGHTA and CDR2 FQGTGA. Trimming shortened V by 5 bases and J by 0 bases, and 10 bases separated the two germline ends. CDR3 amino acids: CASSQTSANTGELFF. CDR3 in DNA: TGTGCCAGCAGCCAGACGAGTGCGAACACCGGGGAGCTGTTTTTT. Together with reference TRBV7-3 and TRBJ2-2, the CDR3 gives the full variable domain: GAGVSQTPSNKVTEKGKYVELRCDPISGHTALYWYRQSLGQGPEFLIYFQGTGAADDSGLPNDRFFAVRPEGSVSTLKIQRTERGDSAVYLCASSQTSANTGELFFGEGSRLTVL.